This is a list of T cell receptor beta chains from one sample in a study of T cells in Graves' hyperthyroidism and ophthalmopathy. A single record per CDR3 protein comes from TCRdb applying MiXCR to the multiplex PCR reads. Of hundreds of thousands of distinct CDR3 sequences listed, 16% were seen once; the top ten hold around 4%. Sequenced: blood. These receptors came from a woman younger than 45 with Graves' hyperthyroidism. Each CDR3 is given without its conserved first and last residue. D genes are given only for firm matches. Not all rows give a size; the values are once, few, many and, for expanded clones, a class.

abundance | j_gene | v_gene | d_gene | CDR3aa
many | TRBJ1-2 | TRBV2 | TRBD1 | ASSEQGANYGYT
NA | TRBJ2-1 | TRBV5-1 | NA | ASRPSSYTGHEQF
few | TRBJ2-7 | TRBV5-1 | NA | ASSLGAQNYEQY
NA | TRBJ2-1 | TRBV20-1 | NA | SARERLADYNEQF
many | TRBJ2-1 | TRBV7-2 | NA | ASSSLVNEQF
few | TRBJ2-2 | TRBV29-1 | NA | SAKTSRDAKTGELF
few | TRBJ2-2 | TRBV7-9 | TRBD2 | ASSPRTSQQTGELF
once | TRBJ1-2 | TRBV10-2 | NA | ASSDQGIYSYT
many | TRBJ2-7 | TRBV6-1 | TRBD2 | ASSHGLAGANEQY
NA | TRBJ2-7 | TRBV6-5 | NA | ASILSRSANYEQY
few | TRBJ2-3 | TRBV20-1 | TRBD1 | SAGDRVADTQY
many | TRBJ1-4 | TRBV5-1 | NA | ASSLLSNEKLF
NA | TRBJ1-1 | TRBV5-1 | NA | ASSKTGLGQTNTEAF
NA | TRBJ2-1 | TRBV7-2 | TRBD2 | ASSFSGTSYNEQF
few | TRBJ2-1 | TRBV27 | TRBD2 | ASRPGLASHNEQF
many | TRBJ1-6 | TRBV7-8 | NA | ASSLGNFWSPLH
few | TRBJ2-3 | TRBV4-3 | NA | ASSLTLARTDTQY
NA | TRBJ1-1 | TRBV12-3/TRBV12-4 | NA | ASSLTETLNTEAF
once | TRBJ2-5 | TRBV2 | NA | ASSEVGRPGGETQY